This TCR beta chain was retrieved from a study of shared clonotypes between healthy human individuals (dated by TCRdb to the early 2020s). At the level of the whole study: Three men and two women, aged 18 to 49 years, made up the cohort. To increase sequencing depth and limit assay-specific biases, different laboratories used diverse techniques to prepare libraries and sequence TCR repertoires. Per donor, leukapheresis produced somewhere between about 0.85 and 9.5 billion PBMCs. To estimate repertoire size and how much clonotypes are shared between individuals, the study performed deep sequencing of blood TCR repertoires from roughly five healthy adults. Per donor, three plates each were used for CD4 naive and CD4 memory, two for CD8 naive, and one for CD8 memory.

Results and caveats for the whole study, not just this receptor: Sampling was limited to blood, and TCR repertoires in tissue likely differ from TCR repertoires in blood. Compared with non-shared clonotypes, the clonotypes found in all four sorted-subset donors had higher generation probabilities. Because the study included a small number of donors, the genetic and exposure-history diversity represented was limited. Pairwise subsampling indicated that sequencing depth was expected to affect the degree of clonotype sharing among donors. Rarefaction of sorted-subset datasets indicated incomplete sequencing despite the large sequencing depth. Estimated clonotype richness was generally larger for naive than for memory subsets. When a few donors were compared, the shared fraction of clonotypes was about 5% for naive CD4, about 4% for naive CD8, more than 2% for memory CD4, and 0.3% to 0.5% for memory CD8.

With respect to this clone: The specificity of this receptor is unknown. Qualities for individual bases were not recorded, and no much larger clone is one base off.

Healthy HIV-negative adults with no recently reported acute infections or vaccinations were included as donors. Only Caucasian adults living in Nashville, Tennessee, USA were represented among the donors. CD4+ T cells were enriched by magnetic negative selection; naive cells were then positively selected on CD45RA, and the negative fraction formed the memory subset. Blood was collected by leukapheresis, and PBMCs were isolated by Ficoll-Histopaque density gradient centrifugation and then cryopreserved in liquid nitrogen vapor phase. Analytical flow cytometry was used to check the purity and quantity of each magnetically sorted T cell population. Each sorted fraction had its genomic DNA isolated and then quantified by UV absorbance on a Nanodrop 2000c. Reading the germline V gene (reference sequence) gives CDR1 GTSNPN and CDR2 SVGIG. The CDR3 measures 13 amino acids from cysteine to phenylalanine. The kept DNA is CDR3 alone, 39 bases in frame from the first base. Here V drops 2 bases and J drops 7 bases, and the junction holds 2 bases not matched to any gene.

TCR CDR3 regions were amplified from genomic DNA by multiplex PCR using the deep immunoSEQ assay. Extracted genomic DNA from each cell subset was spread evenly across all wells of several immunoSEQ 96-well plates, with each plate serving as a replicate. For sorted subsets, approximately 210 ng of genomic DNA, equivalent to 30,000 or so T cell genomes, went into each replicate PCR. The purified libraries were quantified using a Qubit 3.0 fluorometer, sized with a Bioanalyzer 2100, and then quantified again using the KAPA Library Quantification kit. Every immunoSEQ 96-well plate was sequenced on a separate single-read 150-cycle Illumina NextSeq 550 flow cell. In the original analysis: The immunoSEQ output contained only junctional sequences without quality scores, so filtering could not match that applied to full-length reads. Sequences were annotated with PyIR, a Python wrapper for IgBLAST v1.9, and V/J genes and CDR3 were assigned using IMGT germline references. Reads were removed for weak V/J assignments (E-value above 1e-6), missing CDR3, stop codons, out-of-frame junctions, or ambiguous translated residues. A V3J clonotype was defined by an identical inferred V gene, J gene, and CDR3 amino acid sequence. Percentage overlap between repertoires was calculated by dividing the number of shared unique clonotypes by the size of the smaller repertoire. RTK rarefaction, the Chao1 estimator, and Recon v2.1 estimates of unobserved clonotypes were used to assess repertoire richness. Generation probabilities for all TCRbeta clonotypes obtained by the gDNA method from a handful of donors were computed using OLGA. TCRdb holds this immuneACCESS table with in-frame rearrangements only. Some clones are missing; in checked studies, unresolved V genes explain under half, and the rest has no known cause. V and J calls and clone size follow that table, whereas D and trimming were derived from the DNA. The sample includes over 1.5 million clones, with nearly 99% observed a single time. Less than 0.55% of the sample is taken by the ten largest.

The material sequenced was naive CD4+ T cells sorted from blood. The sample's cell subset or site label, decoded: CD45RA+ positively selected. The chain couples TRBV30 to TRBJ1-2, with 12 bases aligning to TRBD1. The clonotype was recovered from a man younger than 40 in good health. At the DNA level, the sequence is TGTGCCTGGAGTAGGGACAGGGGGCTTGGCTACACCTTC. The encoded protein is CAWSRDRGLGYTF. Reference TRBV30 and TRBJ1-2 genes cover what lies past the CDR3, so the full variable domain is SQTIHQWPATLVQPVGSPLSLECTVEGTSNPNLYWYRQAAGRGLQLLFYSVGIGQISSEVPQNLSASRPQDRQFILSSKKLLLSDSGFYLCAWSRDRGLGYTFGSGTRLTVV.